This T cell receptor beta chain appears in the sequencing data of a study of shared clonotypes between healthy human individuals. The germline CDR1 and CDR2 sequences are SGDLS and YYNGEE. This CDR3 is 16 amino acids long. V dropped 0 bases and J dropped 4 bases, with 13 bases sitting between them. The repertoire was sequenced with immunoSEQ multiplex PCR; TCRdb's copy has only in-frame clones and lacks some. Of around 1.5 million clones listed, 95% to 99% are singletons. The gene calls are TRBV9 and TRBJ2-2; the D call may be TRBD1 or TRBD2 (6 bases each). Sequenced input: naive CD4+ T cells sorted from blood. Subset reported: CD45RA+ positively selected. This sequence was found in a man under 40 in good health. The CDR3 region is CASSVGGGLATGELFF. The CDR3 region has the DNA TGTGCCAGCAGCGTAGGAGGGGGGCTGGCCACCGGGGAGCTGTTTTTT. The complete variable domain, with remaining parts taken from reference TRBV9 and TRBJ2-2, reads DSGVTQTPKHLITATGQRVTLRCSPRSGDLSVYWYQQSLDQGLQFLIQYYNGEERAKGNILERFSAQQFPDLHSELNLSSLELGDSALYFCASSVGGGLATGELFFGEGSRLTVL.